Each of the 18 T cell receptor beta chains below was sequenced from the same sample in a study of blood T cells in healthy people across ages. Alongside a J-beta primer mix, a sample-barcoded 5' primer served in a second PCR lasting roughly 6 to 11 cycles. Using its own MiXCR run on the 5' RACE reads, TCRdb lists one record per CDR3 protein. The table includes some 320,000 distinct CDR3 sequences, roughly 29% detected once. Sequenced material: blood. The receptors originated from an older woman in good health.

J is TRBJ1-5 and V is TRBV7-9, with 8 bases lining up with TRBD1. Germline trimming cut 4 bases from V and 2 bases from J; bases unmatched to any gene: 1. CDR1 SEHNR and CDR2 FQNEAQ come from the germline V gene (reference sequence). CDR3 size: 14 residues. The CDR3 nucleotides read TGTGCCAGCAGCTCAGGGGGCGGCAATCAGCCCCAGCATTTT. Protein: CASSSGGGNQPQHF. The full variable domain, its missing parts supplied by reference TRBV7-9 and TRBJ1-5, is DTGVSQNPRHKITKRGQNVTFRCDPISEHNRLYWYRQTLGQGPEFLTYFQNEAQLEKSRLLSDRFSAERPKGSFSTLEIQRTEQGDSAMYLCASSSGGGNQPQHFGDGTRLSIL.

The sample holds many counts of this clonotype. This chain joins TRBV5-1 and TRBJ2-1, with D possibly matching TRBD2 (5 bases). Germline CDR1 is SGHRS and CDR2 is YFSETQ. V dropped 0 bases and J dropped 6 bases, with 13 bases sitting between them. There are 15 residues in the CDR3. CDR3 sequence reads: CASSLDFGSGNEQFF. The DNA of the CDR3 is TGCGCCAGCAGCTTGGATTTTGGAAGCGGCAATGAGCAGTTCTTC.

This chain connects TRBV7-9 to TRBJ2-1, with D perhaps assigned TRBD1 or TRBD2 (5 bases each). Per germline, CDR1 SEHNR and CDR2 FQNEAQ (reference sequence). This CDR3 has 16 amino acids. V lost 5 bases, J lost 1 base, and 15 bases lay in between. In nucleotides, the CDR3 is TGTGCCAGCAGCCCCCGGGACCCTGATTCCTACAATGAGCAGTTCTTC. Its translation is CASSPRDPDSYNEQFF.

The J gene is TRBJ2-7, the V gene TRBV20-1, with 10 bases lining up with TRBD2. Germline V gene lookup returns CDR1 DFQATT and CDR2 SNEGSKA (reference sequence). V gave up 3 bases and J gave up 0 bases; unmatched junction bases: 11. CDR3 length: 17 amino acids. DNA for the CDR3: TGCAGTGCTAGTGATGGCCTATCTAGCGGGAGCTCCTACGAGCAGTACTTC. It codes for CSASDGLSSGSSYEQYF.

The chain links TRBV6-5 to TRBJ2-4; D is possibly TRBD1 (6 bases). The CDR3 has 15 residues. Looked up from germline, CDR1 is MNHEY and CDR2 is SVGAGI. The germline V and J ends were trimmed by 5 bases and 1 base, with 12 bases remaining between them. The CDR3 here is CASSQAGVAKNIQYF. The DNA for the CDR3 is TGTGCCAGCAGTCAGGCAGGGGTGGCCAAAAACATTCAGTACTTC.

A few counts support this clonotype. The V gene is TRBV29-1, the J gene TRBJ1-2, with a possible D match to TRBD1 (5 bases). Germline V gene sequence: CDR1 SQVTM, CDR2 ANQGSEA. V shed 1 base and J shed 4 bases, with 13 bases lying between them. The CDR3 has 14 residues. The CDR3 nucleotides are TGCAGCGTTGAAGTTACTCTGGGGGGCTATGGCTACACCTTC. It yields the protein CSVEVTLGGYGYTF. Combining the CDR3 with reference TRBV29-1 and TRBJ1-2 gives the whole variable domain SAVISQKPSRDICQRGTSLTIQCQVDSQVTMMFWYRQQPGQSLTLIATANQGSEATYESGFVIDKFPISRPNLTFSTLTVSNMSPEDSSIYLCSVEVTLGGYGYTFGSGTRLTVV.

Only a few counts were recorded for this clonotype. The V and J genes are TRBV20-1 and TRBJ2-4; D perhaps matches TRBD1 (6 bases). The V gene's germline CDR1 is DFQATT and CDR2 SNEGSKA (reference sequence). This CDR3 comprises 13 residues. V was clipped by 1 base and J by 3 bases, with 7 bases between them. The CDR3 sequence is CSARGGHKNIQYF. CDR3 coding DNA: TGCAGTGCTAGAGGGGGACACAAAAACATTCAGTACTTC.

The CDR3 sequence: CASSRMGGTYEQYF. In DNA form, the CDR3 reads TGTGCCAGCAGCCGCATGGGCGGAACCTACGAGCAGTACTTC. The chain uses TRBV28 and TRBJ2-7; no firm D call. The V end was cut by 6 bases, the J end by 2 bases, with 14 bases between. Germline V CDR1 and CDR2: MDHEN, SYDVKM. There are 14 residues in the CDR3.

For this clonotype: A much bigger clone sits one base away, suggesting this may be a read error. The J gene is TRBJ2-1, the V gene TRBV6-5; no clear D. The germline gives CDR1 MNHEY, CDR2 SVGAGI. The V gene lost 4 bases and the J gene lost 0 bases, with 16 bases spanning the gap. The CDR3 loop spans 17 amino acids. The CDR3 region is CASSSRVRYPSYNEQFF. The CDR3, as DNA: TGTGCCAGCAGTTCCCGGGTCAGGTACCCCTCCTACAATGAGCAGTTCTTC.

The rearrangement joins TRBV20-1 to TRBJ1-6, with D perhaps matching TRBD1 (6 bases). V lost 4 bases and J 10 bases, leaving 20 bases between the germline ends. The CDR3 runs to 15 residues. Germline CDR1 DFQATT, CDR2 SNEGSKA (reference sequence). The CDR3 is CSAIGLQGNESPLHF. The CDR3 DNA is TGCAGTGCTATCGGCCTACAGGGAAACGAGTCACCCCTCCACTTT.

A few counts support this clonotype. V usage is TRBV7-9 and J usage is TRBJ2-1; no definite D call. Trimming took off 1 base at V and 0 bases at J, with 10 bases between the two ends. The CDR3 extends over 16 amino acids. Germline CDR1 and CDR2: SEHNR and FQNEAQ (reference sequence). The CDR3 region has the DNA TGTGCCAGCAGCTTAGACACCGGCTTCTCCTACAATGAGCAGTTCTTC. Translation: CASSLDTGFSYNEQFF.

This clonotype was found a few times. This chain connects TRBV7-2 to TRBJ2-2; D may be TRBD1 (5 bases). Germline CDR1 and CDR2: SGHTA and FQGNSA. The V and J ends lost 6 bases and 7 bases respectively, with 18 bases between them. CDR3 length: 15 residues. DNA for the CDR3: TGTGCCAGCAGTCCCAACCAGGGCTTGGTCGGGGAGCTGTTTTTT. This sequence encodes CASSPNQGLVGELFF.

This clonotype appeared many times. This rearrangement joins TRBV9 to TRBJ2-5; a weak D match, TRBD2 (6 bases). TRBJ2-1 matches the DNA end more closely, so the J call is doubtful. The CDR3 extends over 14 amino acids. Per the germline V gene, CDR1 is SGDLS and CDR2 is YYNGEE. Written as DNA, the CDR3 is TGTGCCAGCAGCTTCCGGGACTTGGCGGGTGAGCAGTTCTTC. Its translation: CASSFRDLAGEQFF.

This clonotype has more than one count but fewer than ten. The chain recombines TRBV11-2 with TRBJ2-1; 8 bases are shared with TRBD2. The DNA end lines up better with TRBJ2-7; the J call may be wrong. The germline V gene encodes CDR1 SGHAT and CDR2 FQNNGV. CDR3 length: 15 residues. The CDR3 sequence is CASSSSPGGGYEQYF. The CDR3, as DNA: TGTGCCAGCAGTTCTAGTCCGGGGGGGGGCTACGAGCAGTACTTC.

V gene TRBV10-3 combines with J gene TRBJ2-5; 7 bases are a match to TRBD2. The closer fit of TRBJ2-1 to the DNA end suggests the J call may be wrong. CDR3 length: 17 residues. Germline loops: CDR1 ENHRY, CDR2 SYGVKD. The DNA for the CDR3 is TGTGCCATCAGTGAGTCGAGTTTACGGGAGGCAACGGGTGAGCAGTTCTTC. Encoded protein: CAISESSLREATGEQFF.

The chain is built from TRBV4-3 and TRBJ2-1; D not certain. This CDR3 is 16 amino acids long. CDR1 and CDR2 (germline): LGHNA, YSLEER. Trimming stripped 0 bases from V and 1 base from J, with 10 bases between. The CDR3 nucleotides are TGCGCCAGCAGCCAAGACCTAAGGGTTTCCTACAATGAGCAGTTCTTC. Translation gives CASSQDLRVSYNEQFF.

The genes are TRBV27 and TRBJ1-2; D possibly corresponds to TRBD1 (5 bases). Trimming cost V 4 bases and J 5 bases, with 17 bases left between them. The CDR3 spans 15 residues. Germline loops: CDR1 MNHEY, CDR2 SMNVEV (reference sequence). The CDR3 reads CASSSRDGPLYGYTF. In nucleotides, the CDR3 is TGTGCCAGCAGTTCCCGGGACGGACCCCTATATGGCTACACCTTC.

This clonotype has only a few counts. The rearrangement links TRBV7-9 to TRBJ2-1; maybe TRBD2 (7 bases). Germline CDR1 is SEHNR and CDR2 is FQNEAQ (reference sequence). V was cut by 0 bases and J by 10 bases, with 13 bases left in between. The CDR3 spans 14 residues. The CDR3: CASSLAGGHQEQFF. In DNA, the CDR3 is TGTGCCAGCAGCTTAGCGGGGGGGCATCAGGAGCAGTTCTTC.